The rows below give T cell receptor beta chains drawn from one sample of a study of T-cell reconstitution after alpha-beta-depleted transplantation in children. Using its own MiXCR run on the PCR reads, TCRdb lists one record per CDR3 protein. The sample has a few hundred thousand distinct CDR3 sequences, 20% to 30% seen once. This specimen consisted of PBMCs, mostly from graft donor cells, obtained 360 days after TCRalphabeta/CD19-depleted stem cell transplant. The receptors stem from a female patient aged 2-10 years who had a stem cell transplant for congenital amegakaryocytic thrombocytopenia, so the T cells may come from the graft donor. Each CDR3 is given with its conserved first and last residue. D genes are given only for firm matches. The size of a clone is reported for some rows only, either as once, few or many, or as a class for expanded clones.

>TRBV5-1|many|TRBD1|TRBJ1-2
TGCGCCAGCAGCCCCGACAGGGACTATGGCTACACCTTC
CASSPDRDYGYTF
>TRBV5-1|NA|TRBD2|TRBJ2-1
TGCGCCAGCAGCTTCTTGAGGGAGGGCCATGAGCAGTTCTTC
CASSFLREGHEQFF
>TRBV13|NA|TRBD2|TRBJ2-3
TGTGCCAGCAGCCATATTCCGCCCCGACTAGCGGGAGGACCAGATATGCAGTATTTT
CASSHIPPRLAGGPDMQYF
>TRBV12-3/TRBV12-4|NA|TRBD2|TRBJ2-1
TGTGCCAGCAGTCTTTGGGGGGGGGGGAAGAATGAGCAGTTCTTC
CASSLWGGGKNEQFF
>TRBV20-1|few|NA|TRBJ2-1
TGCAGTGTGGGGACTGTGTGGAATGAGCAGTTCTTC
CSVGTVWNEQFF
>TRBV11-1|NA|TRBD1|TRBJ2-2
TGTGCCAGCAGCCCTAGCCGGACAGGTCTTACCTCACCCACCGGGGAGCTGTTTTTT
CASSPSRTGLTSPTGELFF
>TRBV11-2|NA|NA|TRBJ2-7
TGTGCCAGCAGCAATGCCTTTGTGATCGGCGACGAGCAGTACTTC
CASSNAFVIGDEQYF
>TRBV4-1|many|TRBD1|TRBJ2-7
TGCGCCAGCAGCCAAGATGGGGACAGGGGGCACGAGCAGTACTTC
CASSQDGDRGHEQYF
>TRBV12-3/TRBV12-4|NA|TRBD2|TRBJ2-2
TGTGCCAGCAGTTTAAGGGCCAGGGAGGGCGGGGAGCTGTTTTTT
CASSLRAREGGELFF
>TRBV6-5|NA|TRBD1|TRBJ2-3
TGTGCCAGCAGTTATAGGACAGGGGGCTCTTCAGATACGCAGTATTTT
CASSYRTGGSSDTQYF
>TRBV20-1|once|NA|TRBJ2-2
TGCAGTGTGAGAAGTCGGGGGAGAACCGGGGAGCTGTTTTTT
CSVRSRGRTGELFF
>TRBV5-1|NA|NA|TRBJ2-7
TGCGCCAGCAGCTTGGGGGGGGACCCCGTCCAGTACTTC
CASSLGGDPVQYF
>TRBV5-6|many|TRBD2|TRBJ2-7
TGTGCCAGCAGCGATGGGACTAGCGGGAGGATCACCTACGAGCAGTACTTC
CASSDGTSGRITYEQYF
>TRBV12-3/TRBV12-4|NA|TRBD2|TRBJ2-1
TGTGCCAGCAGCCGGACTAGCGGGGAGGATGAGCAGTTCTTC
CASSRTSGEDEQFF
>TRBV9|NA|NA|TRBJ2-3
TGTGCCAGCAGCCCGCAGGCAGGGCTGTCAGATACGCAGTATTTT
CASSPQAGLSDTQYF
>TRBV15|NA|NA|TRBJ1-3
TGTGCCACCAGCAGCGGTCTGAGGGGCTCTGGAAACACCATATATTTT
CATSSGLRGSGNTIYF
>TRBV29-1|few|TRBD2|TRBJ2-2
TGCAGCGTTGATGGTGCGGGAGGGTCCGGGGAGCTGTTTTTT
CSVDGAGGSGELFF
>TRBV28|NA|NA|TRBJ1-6
TGTGCCAGCAGTCCGGGACCGCGCCTCTCACCCCTCCACTTT
CASSPGPRLSPLHF
>TRBV2|few|TRBD1|TRBJ2-1
TGTGCCAGCAGTGAAACCCAGGACAGGGGGCAGTTCTTC
CASSETQDRGQFF